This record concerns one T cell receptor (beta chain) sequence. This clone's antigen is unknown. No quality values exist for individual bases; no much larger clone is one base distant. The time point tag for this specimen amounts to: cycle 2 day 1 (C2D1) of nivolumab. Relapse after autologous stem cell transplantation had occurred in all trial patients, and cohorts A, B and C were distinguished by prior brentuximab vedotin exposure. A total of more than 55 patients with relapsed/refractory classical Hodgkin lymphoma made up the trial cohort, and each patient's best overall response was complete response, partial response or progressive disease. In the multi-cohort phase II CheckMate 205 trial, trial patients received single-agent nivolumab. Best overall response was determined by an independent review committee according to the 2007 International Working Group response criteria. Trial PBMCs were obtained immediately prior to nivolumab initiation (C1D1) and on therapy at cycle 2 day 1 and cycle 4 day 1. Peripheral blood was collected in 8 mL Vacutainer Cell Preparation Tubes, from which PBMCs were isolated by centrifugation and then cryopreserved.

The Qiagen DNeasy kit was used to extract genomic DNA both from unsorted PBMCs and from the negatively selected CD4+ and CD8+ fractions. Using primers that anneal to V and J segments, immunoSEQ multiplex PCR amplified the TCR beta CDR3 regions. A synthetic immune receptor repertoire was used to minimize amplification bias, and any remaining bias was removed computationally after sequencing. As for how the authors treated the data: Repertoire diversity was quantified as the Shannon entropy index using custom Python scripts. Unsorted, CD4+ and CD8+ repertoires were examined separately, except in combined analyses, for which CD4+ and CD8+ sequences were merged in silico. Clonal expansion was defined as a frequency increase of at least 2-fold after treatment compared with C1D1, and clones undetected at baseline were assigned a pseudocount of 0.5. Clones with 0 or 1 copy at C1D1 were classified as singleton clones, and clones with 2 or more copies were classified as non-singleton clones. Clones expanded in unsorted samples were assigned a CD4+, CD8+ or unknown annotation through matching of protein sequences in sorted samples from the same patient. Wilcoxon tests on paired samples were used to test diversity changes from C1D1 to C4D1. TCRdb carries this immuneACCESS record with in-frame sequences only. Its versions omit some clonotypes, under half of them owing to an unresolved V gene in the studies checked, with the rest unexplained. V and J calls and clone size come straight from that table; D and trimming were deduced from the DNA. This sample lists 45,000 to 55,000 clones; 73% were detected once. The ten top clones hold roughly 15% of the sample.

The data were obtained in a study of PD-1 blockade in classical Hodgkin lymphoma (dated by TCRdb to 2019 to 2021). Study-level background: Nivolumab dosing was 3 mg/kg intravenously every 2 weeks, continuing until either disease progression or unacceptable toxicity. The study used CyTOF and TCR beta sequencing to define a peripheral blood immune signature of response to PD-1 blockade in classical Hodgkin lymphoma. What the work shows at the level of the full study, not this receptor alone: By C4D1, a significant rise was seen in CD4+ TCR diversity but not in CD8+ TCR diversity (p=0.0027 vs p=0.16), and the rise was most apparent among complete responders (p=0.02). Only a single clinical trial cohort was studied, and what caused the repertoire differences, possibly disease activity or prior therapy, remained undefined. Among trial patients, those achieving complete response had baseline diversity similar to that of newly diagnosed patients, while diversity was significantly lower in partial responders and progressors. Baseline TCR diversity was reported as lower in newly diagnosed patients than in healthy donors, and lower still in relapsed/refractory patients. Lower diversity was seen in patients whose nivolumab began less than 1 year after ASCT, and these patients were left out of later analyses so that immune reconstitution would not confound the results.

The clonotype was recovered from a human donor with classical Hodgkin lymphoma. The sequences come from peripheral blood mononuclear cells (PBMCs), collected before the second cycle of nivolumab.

The bases are TGTGCCAGCAGCTTGGCCCAACCCTACTACGAGCAGTACTTC. This translates into CASSLAQPYYEQYF. Here the chain combines TRBV5-6 and TRBJ2-7; no D gene can be assigned with confidence. From the cysteine up to the phenylalanine, the CDR3 has a length of 14 residues. Just the 42-base CDR3 DNA is kept, in frame starting at base 1. V was cut back by 0 bases and J by 3 bases, leaving a gap of 10 bases between them. Reading the germline V gene gives CDR1 SGHDT and CDR2 YYEEEE.